Listed below are T cell receptor beta chains from one sample, sequenced in a study of cytotoxic CD8 clonotypes in ibrutinib-treated CLL. TCRdb's copy holds only in-frame clones and misses some; the assay was immunoSEQ multiplex PCR. The sample holds about 68,000 clones; about 64% are singletons and the top ten take approximately 5.2%. The specimen was PBMCs, collected after 12 months of ibrutinib treatment. The receptors stem from a human donor with chronic lymphocytic leukemia. Both conserved end residues are part of each CDR3. D genes are given only for firm matches. Clone size is not always given. Where it is, it says once, few, many or a class for expanded clones.

>TRBV6-1|TRBJ1-4|TRBD1|-
CASSEAIGTGGEKLFF
TGTGCCAGCAGTGAAGCGATCGGGACAGGGGGTGAAAAACTGTTTTTT
>TRBV7-2|TRBJ1-5|-|-
CASGPRRGNQPQHF
TGTGCCAGCGGACCGAGAAGGGGCAATCAGCCCCAGCATTTT
>TRBV20-1|TRBJ2-2|-|-
CSATYTGELFF
TGCAGTGCGACCTACACCGGGGAGCTGTTTTTT
>TRBV7-3|TRBJ2-7|-|-
CASSRDGDGEQYF
TGTGCCAGCAGCAGAGACGGGGATGGGGAGCAGTACTTC
>TRBV29-1|TRBJ1-2|-|-
CSVEGADKATYGYTF
TGCAGCGTTGAAGGGGCGGACAAAGCCACCTATGGCTACACCTTC
>TRBV29-1|TRBJ2-7|TRBD1|-
CSVGTGISYEQYF
TGCAGCGTCGGGACAGGTATCTCCTACGAGCAGTACTTC
>TRBV30|TRBJ1-2|-|few
CAWSVIGMGGYTF
TGTGCCTGGAGTGTGATCGGGATGGGTGGCTACACCTTC
>TRBV7-2|TRBJ2-5|TRBD2|-
CASSLALAGGQETQYF
TGTGCCAGCAGCTTAGCGCTAGCGGGGGGCCAAGAGACCCAGTACTTC
>TRBV30|TRBJ2-5|-|-
CAWSGASDIQYF
TGTGCCTGGAGTGGGGCTAGCGATATCCAGTACTTC
>TRBV9|TRBJ2-1|-|-
CASSGDPGGWNEQFF
TGTGCCAGCAGCGGCGACCCCGGGGGTTGGAATGAGCAGTTCTTC
>TRBV28|TRBJ2-3|-|-
CASSYSRHEDVDSLGTDTQYF
TGTGCCAGCAGTTACAGTCGACATGAGGATGTGGACAGCTTAGGCACAGATACGCAGTATTTT
>TRBV27|TRBJ2-2|-|few
CASSLVTNTGELFF
TGTGCCAGCAGTTTAGTCACGAACACCGGGGAGCTGTTTTTT
>TRBV10-3|TRBJ1-3|-|-
CAISARSSSGNTIYF
TGTGCCATCAGTGCACGGAGTAGCTCTGGAAACACCATATATTTT
>TRBV5-1|TRBJ2-1|TRBD1|-
CASSETGFGSSYNEQFF
TGCGCCAGCAGCGAGACAGGGTTCGGTAGCTCCTACAATGAGCAGTTCTTC
>TRBV28|TRBJ1-5|-|once
CASSSQDNFANQPQHF
TGTGCCAGCAGTTCCCAGGACAATTTTGCAAATCAGCCCCAGCATTTT
>TRBV18|TRBJ2-5|TRBD2|-
CASSLQRGQETQYF
TGTGCCAGCTCACTGCAGCGGGGCCAAGAGACCCAGTACTTC
>TRBV19|TRBJ2-2|TRBD2|-
CASSIMLAGGSNTGELFF
TGTGCCAGTAGTATCATGCTAGCGGGGGGTTCGAACACCGGGGAGCTGTTTTTT
>TRBV10-3|TRBJ2-2|TRBD1|-
CAISTGVLTGELFF
TGTGCCATCAGCACAGGGGTCTTAACCGGGGAGCTGTTTTTT
>TRBV14|TRBJ1-2|-|-
CASSQAGVYGYTF
TGTGCCAGCAGCCAAGCAGGAGTCTATGGCTACACCTTC
>TRBV6-5|TRBJ2-2|-|-
CASSSWGVNTGELFF
TGTGCCAGCAGTTCCTGGGGAGTAAACACCGGGGAGCTGTTTTTT
>TRBV5-8|TRBJ2-7|-|-
CASSLILSSYEQYF
TGTGCCAGCAGCTTGATTCTGAGCTCCTACGAGCAGTACTTC
>TRBV2|TRBJ1-2|-|-
CASSLATGNGYTF
TGTGCCAGCAGCCTCGCAACAGGGAACGGCTACACCTTC
>TRBV14|TRBJ2-5|-|-
CASSHRAQGAQYF
TGTGCCAGCAGCCACCGGGCCCAAGGGGCCCAGTACTTC
>TRBV7-3|TRBJ1-1|-|few
CASSPTGKSRAFF
TGTGCCAGCAGCCCTACAGGGAAATCTCGGGCTTTCTTT
>TRBV9|TRBJ2-1|-|-
CASSQGPDEQFF
TGTGCCAGCAGCCAGGGACCCGATGAGCAGTTCTTC
>TRBV10-3|TRBJ2-7|TRBD2|-
CAISGISGGGEQYF
TGTGCCATCAGTGGGATTAGCGGGGGGGGCGAGCAGTACTTC
>TRBV2|TRBJ1-4|TRBD1|few
CASVPGTGGRFNEKLFF
TGTGCCAGCGTCCCCGGGACAGGGGGGAGGTTTAATGAAAAACTGTTTTTT
>TRBV5-4|TRBJ2-5|-|-
CASSPGWDTNQETQYF
TGTGCCAGCAGCCCGGGATGGGACACCAACCAAGAGACCCAGTACTTC
>TRBV10-3|TRBJ1-1|-|few
CASQFQQGNTEAFF
TGTGCCAGCCAATTCCAACAGGGGAACACTGAAGCTTTCTTT
>TRBV7-2|TRBJ2-5|-|-
CASSLVGLETQYF
TGTGCCAGCAGCTTAGTGGGGCTCGAGACCCAGTACTTC
>TRBV5-1|TRBJ2-2|-|-
CASSLVQSGELFF
TGCGCCAGCAGCTTAGTCCAGAGCGGGGAGCTGTTTTTT
>TRBV28|TRBJ1-1|-|-
CASSSPAMNTEAFF
TGTGCCAGCAGTTCCCCGGCTATGAACACTGAAGCTTTCTTT
>TRBV2|TRBJ2-1|-|once
CASGEPRQFF
TGTGCCTCCGGTGAGCCACGGCAGTTCTTC
>TRBV7-9|TRBJ1-4|-|-
CASSSVGADEKLFF
TGTGCCAGCAGCTCCGTGGGCGCCGATGAAAAACTGTTTTTT
>TRBV5-1|TRBJ1-4|TRBD1|-
CASSRGQGEKLFF
TGCGCCAGCAGCCGCGGACAGGGTGAAAAACTGTTTTTT
>TRBV18|TRBJ1-4|-|-
CASTRRPGEEKLFF
TGTGCCAGCACCCGCCGGCCCGGGGAGGAAAAACTGTTTTTT
>TRBV7-6|TRBJ1-5|-|-
CASSFGIPGTSRGNQPQHF
TGTGCCAGCAGCTTTGGAATACCCGGGACATCCAGAGGCAATCAGCCCCAGCATTTT
>TRBV9|TRBJ2-3|-|-
CASSENVYTDTQYF
TGTGCCAGCAGCGAGAACGTATACACAGATACGCAGTATTTT
>TRBV5-5|TRBJ2-7|-|-
CASSRARGGEQYF
TGTGCCAGCAGCCGGGCTCGTGGGGGCGAGCAGTACTTC
>TRBV5-6|TRBJ1-1|TRBD1|-
CASSWTSPGTGNTEAFF
TGTGCCAGCAGCTGGACGTCACCCGGGACAGGGAACACTGAAGCTTTCTTT
>TRBV5-4|TRBJ1-6|-|-
CASSLGRQEYSPLHF
TGTGCCAGCAGCTTAGGGAGACAGGAATATTCACCCCTCCACTTT
>TRBV7-8|TRBJ2-3|-|-
CASSLGRQSTDTQYF
TGTGCCAGCAGCTTAGGAAGGCAAAGCACAGATACGCAGTATTTT
>TRBV30|TRBJ2-3|-|-
CAWSPQGVDTQYF
TGTGCCTGGAGTCCACAGGGAGTGGATACGCAGTATTTT
>TRBV11-2|TRBJ1-2|-|few
CASSNNRRQLYGYTF
TGTGCCAGCAGCAACAATCGGAGACAGCTCTATGGCTACACCTTC
>TRBV19|TRBJ1-5|TRBD1|-
CASRGQGDHPQHF
TGTGCCAGTCGGGGACAGGGGGATCATCCCCAGCATTTT
>TRBV11-3|TRBJ2-1|TRBD2|-
CASSPRGGLVNEQFF
TGTGCCAGCAGCCCCCGGGGGGGCCTAGTCAATGAGCAGTTCTTC
>TRBV5-4|TRBJ1-1|TRBD1|-
CASSSPDRGNTEAFF
TGTGCCAGCAGCTCACCGGACAGGGGGAACACTGAAGCTTTCTTT
>TRBV7-2|TRBJ2-7|TRBD1|-
CASSLVAARDRGYEQYF
TGTGCCAGCAGCTTAGTAGCCGCCCGGGACAGGGGATACGAGCAGTACTTC
>TRBV7-9|TRBJ1-1|-|-
CASSPGWDTHTEAFF
TGTGCCAGCAGCCCAGGGTGGGACACCCACACTGAAGCTTTCTTT
>TRBV10-3|TRBJ1-2|-|-
CAISDQGMDRYTF
TGTGCCATCAGTGATCAGGGGATGGATCGCTACACCTTC
>TRBV2|TRBJ1-5|-|few
CASSATGANQPQHF
TGTGCCAGCAGTGCTACAGGAGCCAATCAGCCCCAGCATTTT
>TRBV7-2|TRBJ1-1|-|few
CASSLQGSDTEAFF
TGTGCCAGCAGCTTGCAGGGATCGGACACTGAAGCTTTCTTT
>TRBV14|TRBJ2-3|TRBD2|-
CASSHGGANLPSTDTQYF
TGTGCCAGCAGCCACGGGGGGGCCAATCTTCCAAGCACAGATACGCAGTATTTT
>TRBV10-3|TRBJ1-2|-|-
CAISGRESKGYTF
TGTGCCATCAGTGGGCGGGAATCGAAGGGCTACACCTTC
>TRBV19|TRBJ1-6|-|-
CASSILAGGNNSPLHF
TGTGCCAGTAGTATACTTGCCGGGGGTAATAATTCACCCCTCCACTTT
>TRBV5-4|TRBJ2-7|-|-
CASSLNRAYEQYF
TGTGCCAGCAGCTTAAACAGGGCCTACGAGCAGTACTTC
>TRBV9|TRBJ1-3|TRBD1|-
CASSPRGQGLSGNTIYF
TGTGCCAGCAGCCCCCGGGGACAGGGGCTCTCTGGAAACACCATATATTTT